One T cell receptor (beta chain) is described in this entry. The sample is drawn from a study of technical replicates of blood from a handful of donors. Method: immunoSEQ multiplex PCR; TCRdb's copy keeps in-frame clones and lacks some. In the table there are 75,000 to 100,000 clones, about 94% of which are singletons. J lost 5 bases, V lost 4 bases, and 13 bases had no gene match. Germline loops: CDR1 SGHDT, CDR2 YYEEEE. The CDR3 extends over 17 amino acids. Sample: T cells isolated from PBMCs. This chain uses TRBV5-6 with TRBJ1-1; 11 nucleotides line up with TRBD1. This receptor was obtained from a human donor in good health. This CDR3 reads CASSPTGQGARNTEAFF. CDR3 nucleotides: TGTGCCAGCAGCCCAACCGGACAGGGGGCAAGAAATACTGAAGCTTTCTTT.